This entry lists 12 T cell receptor beta chains sequenced from one sample in a study of T cell responses to AZD1222 COVID-19 vaccine. Data came from immunoSEQ multiplex PCR; TCRdb stores just in-frame clones and leaves some out. This table has 65,000 to 70,000 clones, roughly four fifths appearing once. Sequencing was performed on peripheral blood, taken 28 days after the second AZD1222 dose. The source is an adult who received the AZD1222 COVID-19 vaccine.

CDR3 in DNA: TGTGCCAGCAGCCAAGATCCGGAGGATGATTCACCCCTCCACTTT. Protein sequence: CASSQDPEDDSPLHF. The J gene is TRBJ1-6, the V gene TRBV4-2; D not resolved. Per germline, CDR1 LGHNA and CDR2 YNFKEQ. The CDR3 consists of 15 residues. Trimming stripped 0 bases from V and 8 bases from J, with 11 bases between.

The genes are TRBV4-1 and TRBJ2-1, with 12 nucleotides matching TRBD2. From germline, CDR1 is MGHRA and CDR2 YSYEKL. The CDR3 loop spans 14 amino acids. The trim removed 6 bases at V and 14 bases at J, leaving 11 bases unmatched. The CDR3 loop is CASSRTSGAKGEFF. CDR3 sequence (DNA): TGCGCCAGCAGTCGGACTAGCGGGGCTAAAGGCGAGTTCTTC.

The V gene is TRBV6-2 or TRBV6-3, the J gene TRBJ1-1; D not certain. The CDR3 sequence is 12 residues long. Between the trimmed V and J ends, which lost 2 bases and 3 bases, there was a span of 4 bases. From germline, CDR1 is MNHEY and CDR2 SVGEGT. CDR3 in amino acids: CASSYGHTEAFF. DNA of the CDR3: TGTGCCAGCAGTTACGGGCACACTGAAGCTTTCTTT.

This rearrangement joins TRBV6-6 to TRBJ1-2, with 7 bases aligning to TRBD1. The CDR3 runs 16 residues. V was clipped by 7 bases and J by 0 bases; unmatched bases: 11. Germline CDR1 reads MNHNY; CDR2 reads SVGAGI (reference sequence). The CDR3 loop is CASIINKGASNYGYTF. In DNA form, the CDR3 reads TGTGCCAGCATCATAAATAAGGGGGCATCTAACTATGGCTACACCTTC.

This clone was counted between two and nine times. The chain couples TRBV2 to TRBJ1-4, with TRBD1 matching over 12 bases. The CDR3 sequence is 19 residues long. With 11 bases clipped from V and 0 bases from J, the junction kept 16 bases outside the gene matches. The germline V gene has CDR1 SNHLY and CDR2 FYNNEI. CDR3 in DNA: TGTGCCGTACCCTCCGGGACAGGGGGCTCAGTGGCAACTAATGAAAAACTGTTTTTT. It translates to CAVPSGTGGSVATNEKLFF.

This clone has more than one count but fewer than ten. At the DNA level, this CDR3 is encoded by other sequences in the same sample as well. The genes are TRBV7-2 and TRBJ1-1; no definite D call. Per germline, CDR1 SGHTA and CDR2 FQGNSA. Trimming left V 1 base short and J 1 base short, with 4 bases between. The CDR3 extends over 13 amino acids. As DNA, the CDR3 is TGTGCCAGCAGCTTAGATAGGAACACTGAAGCTTTCTTT. It codes for CASSLDRNTEAFF.

The chain couples TRBV30 to TRBJ2-2; TRBD2 might be the D (5 bases). Germline CDR1 is GTSNPN and CDR2 is SVGIG (reference sequence). Trimming left V 3 bases short and J 5 bases short, with 13 bases between. The CDR3 sequence is 14 residues long. In DNA form, the CDR3 reads TGTGCCTGGAGCCGGGGTCAAAGGACCGGGGAGCTGTTTTTT. Amino acid sequence: CAWSRGQRTGELFF.

This clone was detected only once. The V gene is TRBV19, the J gene TRBJ1-5; 8 bases map to TRBD1. This CDR3 region has 15 residues. V lost 5 bases, J lost 2 bases, and 5 bases stayed unmatched. Germline assignment: CDR1 LNHDA and CDR2 SQIVND (reference sequence). For the CDR3, the DNA is TGTGCCAGTAGTGGATTGACAGGGGGCAATCAGCCCCAGCATTTT. Translated: CASSGLTGGNQPQHF.

This chain links TRBV6-5 with TRBJ1-5; the match to TRBD1 covers 8 bases. V lost 6 bases and J lost 3; bases outside the gene matches: 7. In germline, CDR1 is MNHEY, CDR2 SVGAGI. The CDR3 runs to 15 residues. In DNA form, the CDR3 reads TGTGCCAGCAGCGGTACAGGGGGTAACAATCAGCCCCAGCATTTT. This translates into CASSGTGGNNQPQHF.

This clone was seen a handful of times. The chain couples TRBV5-4 to TRBJ2-7, with 7 bases aligning to TRBD2. The CDR3 is 14 amino acids. Germline loops: CDR1 SGHNT, CDR2 YYREEE (reference sequence). With V trimmed by 0 bases and J by 3 bases, 3 bases remained unmatched. The CDR3 here is CASSLGGGGYEQYF. CDR3 DNA: TGTGCCAGCAGCTTGGGTGGGGGGGGCTACGAGCAGTACTTC.

This sequence joins TRBV27 and TRBJ2-6, with 10 bases aligning to TRBD1. The CDR3 is made up of 19 amino acids. J gave up 0 bases and V 3 bases, and 8 bases lay outside the gene matches. Germline V gene sequence: CDR1 MNHEY, CDR2 SMNVEV (reference sequence). In nucleotides, the CDR3 is TGTGCCAGCAGTTTCAGATGGGGACAGGGGCGCTCTGGGGCCAACGTCCTGACTTTC. It is translated as CASSFRWGQGRSGANVLTF. The variable domain in full, with the rest retrieved from reference TRBV27 and TRBJ2-6, is EAQVTQNPRYLITVTGKKLTVTCSQNMNHEYMSWYRQDPGLGLRQIYYSMNVEVTDKGDVPEGYKVSRKEKRNFPLILESPSPNQTSLYFCASSFRWGQGRSGANVLTFGAGSRLTVL.

The chain combines TRBV14 with TRBJ1-1, with 8 bases that match TRBD1. The CDR3 is made up of 13 amino acids. The germline gives CDR1 SGHDN, CDR2 FVKESK. Trimming took 8 bases from V and 12 from J; bases not matched to a gene: 14. For the CDR3, the DNA is TGTGCCAGCGGAAAGGACAGGGCGGGTTTAACTTTCTTT. As protein: CASGKDRAGLTFF.